This paragraph covers one TCR beta chain sequence. What it recognizes is unknown. A total RNA quantity of about 4,000 ng went into each TCR library. TCRdb re-called the 5' RACE reads and shows each CDR3 protein once, DNA omitted. This sample carries some 330,000 distinct CDR3 sequences, with over 5% going to the ten biggest clones. Blood samples, whole and unsorted for T cells, yielded the isolated total RNA. Germline V gene data show CDR1 as SNHLY and CDR2 as FYNNEI. The CDR3 runs 15 residues. This specimen belongs to a study of monozygotic twins with inflammatory bowel disease. Study-level points and caveats: With inverse Simpson as the measure, TCRbeta diversity was lower in IBD patients than in healthy co-twins.

Sample: blood. This TCR derives from a human donor with ulcerative colitis or Crohn's disease, or a healthy co-twin of an affected twin (not recorded which). This chain joins TRBV2 and TRBJ2-3; TCRdb names TRBD1, which stays unverified in the absence of DNA. CDR3 residues: CASSEPGTSTDTQYF.